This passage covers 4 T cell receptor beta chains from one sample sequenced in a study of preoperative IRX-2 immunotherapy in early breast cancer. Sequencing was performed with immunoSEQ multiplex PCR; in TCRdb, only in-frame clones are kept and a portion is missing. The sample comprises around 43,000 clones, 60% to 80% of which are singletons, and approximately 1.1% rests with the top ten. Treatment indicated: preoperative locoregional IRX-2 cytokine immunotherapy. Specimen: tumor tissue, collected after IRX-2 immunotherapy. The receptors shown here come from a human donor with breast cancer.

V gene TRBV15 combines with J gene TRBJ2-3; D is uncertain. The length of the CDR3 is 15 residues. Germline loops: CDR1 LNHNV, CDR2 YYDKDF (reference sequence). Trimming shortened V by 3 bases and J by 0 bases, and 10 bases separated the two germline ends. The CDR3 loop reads CATSSLSASTDTQYF. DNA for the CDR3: TGTGCCACCAGCAGCCTGTCAGCTAGCACAGATACGCAGTATTTT.

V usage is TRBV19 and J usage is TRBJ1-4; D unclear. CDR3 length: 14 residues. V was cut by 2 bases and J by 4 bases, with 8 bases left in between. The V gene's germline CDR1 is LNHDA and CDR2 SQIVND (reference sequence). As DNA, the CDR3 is TGTGCCAGTAGTATACGGGCCGTTAATGAAAAACTGTTTTTT. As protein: CASSIRAVNEKLFF. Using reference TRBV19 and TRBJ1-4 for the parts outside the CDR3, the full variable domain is DGGITQSPKYLFRKEGQNVTLSCEQNLNHDAMYWYRQDPGQGLRLIYYSQIVNDFQKGDIAEGYSVSREKKESFPLTVTSAQKNPTAFYLCASSIRAVNEKLFFGSGTQLSVL.

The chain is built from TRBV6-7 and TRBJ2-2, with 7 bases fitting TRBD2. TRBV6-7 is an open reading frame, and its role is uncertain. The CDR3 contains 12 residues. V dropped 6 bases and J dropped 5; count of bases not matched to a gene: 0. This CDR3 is CASSGGTGELFF. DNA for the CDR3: TGTGCCAGCAGCGGGGGGACCGGGGAGCTGTTTTTT.

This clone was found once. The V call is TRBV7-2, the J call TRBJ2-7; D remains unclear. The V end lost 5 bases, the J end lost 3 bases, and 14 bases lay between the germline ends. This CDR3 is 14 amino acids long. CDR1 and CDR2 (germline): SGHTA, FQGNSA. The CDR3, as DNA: TGTGCCAGCAGCCTCGAGCTATTCCTCTACGAGCAGTACTTC. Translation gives CASSLELFLYEQYF.